This T cell receptor beta chain was identified in a study of T cell repertoires in cytomegalovirus infection. Overall study: Both CMV infection and a matching HLA type were indicated by public TCR beta signatures.

TCRdb called the reads again in MiXCR, with one record for every CDR3 protein. The sample lists about 230,000 distinct CDR3 sequences; approximately 24% were seen once. Germline values: CDR1 LGHDT, CDR2 YNNKEL (reference sequence). Between the trimmed V and J ends, which lost 0 bases and 6 bases, there was a span of 4 bases. This CDR3 region has 12 residues. A note on this clonotype: What it binds is not known.

Study-level results: Of the TCR beta families, the public ones yielded a cumulative frequency that identified carriers of CMV plus the relevant HLA. Ex vivo responses were dominated by HLA-C-restricted CMV-specific TCR beta clonotypes.

This chain uses TRBV3-1 with TRBJ2-3, with D hard to call. The sequencing input was CD8+ T cells from PBMCs. The TCR sequence derives from a human donor in good health (CMV status not recorded). Some clones in this sample may be carry-over from other donors' samples. The CDR3 region is CASSQELDTQYF. The CDR3 coding sequence is TGTGCCAGCAGCCAAGAGCTGGATACGCAGTATTTT.